One T cell receptor (beta chain) is described in this entry. Its specificity is unknown. The PCR used 60 Vbeta and 13 Jbeta primers. Clones were sequenced by immunoSEQ multiplex PCR, and TCRdb holds only the in-frame ones, with some missing. Of around 180,000 clones detected, 84% appear once; the ten largest clones hold 0.25% to 0.3%. The sample is drawn from a study of cytomegalovirus exposure and HLA in healthy donors. This CDR3 comprises 12 residues. Germline V gene data show CDR1 as MNHNS and CDR2 as SASEGT. With 8 bases clipped from V and 6 bases from J, the junction kept 7 bases outside the gene matches. Study results and limitations: A later analysis appeared to link common viral pathogens to several of the most significant clusters. It was 150 to 200 TCR beta chains that were listed as cytomegalovirus-associated. Using the classifier, cytomegalovirus status was reportedly diagnosed with high specificity and sensitivity.

This receptor was obtained from a boy aged 5 to 17 in good health and CMV-seronegative. This chain joins TRBV6-1 and TRBJ2-7, with 7 bases that match TRBD1. Sample: PBMCs. The chain's CDR3 is CASYRGPIEQYF. The CDR3 DNA follows: TGTGCCAGCTACAGGGGACCCATCGAGCAGTACTTC.